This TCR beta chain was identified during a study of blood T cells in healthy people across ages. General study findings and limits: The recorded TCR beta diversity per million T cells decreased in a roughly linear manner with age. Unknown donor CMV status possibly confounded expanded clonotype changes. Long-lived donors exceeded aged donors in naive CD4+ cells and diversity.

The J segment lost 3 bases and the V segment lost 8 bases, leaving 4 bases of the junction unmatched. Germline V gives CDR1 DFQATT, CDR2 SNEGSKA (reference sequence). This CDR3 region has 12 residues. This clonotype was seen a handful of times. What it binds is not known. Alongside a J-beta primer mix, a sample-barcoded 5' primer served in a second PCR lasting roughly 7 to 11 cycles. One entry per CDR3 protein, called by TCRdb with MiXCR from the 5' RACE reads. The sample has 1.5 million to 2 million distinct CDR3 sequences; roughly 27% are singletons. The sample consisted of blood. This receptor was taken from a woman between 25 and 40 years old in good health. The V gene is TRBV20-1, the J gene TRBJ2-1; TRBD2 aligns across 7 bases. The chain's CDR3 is CSTRENYNEQFF. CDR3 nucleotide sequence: TGCAGTACGCGGGAGAACTACAATGAGCAGTTCTTC.